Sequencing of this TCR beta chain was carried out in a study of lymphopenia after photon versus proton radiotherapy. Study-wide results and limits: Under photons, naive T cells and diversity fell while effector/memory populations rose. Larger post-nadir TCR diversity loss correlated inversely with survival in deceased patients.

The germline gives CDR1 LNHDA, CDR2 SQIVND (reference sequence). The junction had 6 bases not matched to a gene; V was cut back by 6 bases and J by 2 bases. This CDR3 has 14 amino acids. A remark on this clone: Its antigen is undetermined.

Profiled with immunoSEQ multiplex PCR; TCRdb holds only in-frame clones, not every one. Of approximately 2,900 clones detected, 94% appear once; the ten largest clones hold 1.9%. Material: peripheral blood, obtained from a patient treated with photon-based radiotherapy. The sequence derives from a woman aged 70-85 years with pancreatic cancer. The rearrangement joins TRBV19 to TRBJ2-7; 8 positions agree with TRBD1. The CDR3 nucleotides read TGTGCCAGTAGATTAGGACAGGGACCCTACGAGCAGTACTTC. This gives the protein CASRLGQGPYEQYF. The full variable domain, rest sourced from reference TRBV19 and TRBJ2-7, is DGGITQSPKYLFRKEGQNVTLSCEQNLNHDAMYWYRQDPGQGLRLIYYSQIVNDFQKGDIAEGYSVSREKKESFPLTVTSAQKNPTAFYLCASRLGQGPYEQYFGPGTRLTVT.